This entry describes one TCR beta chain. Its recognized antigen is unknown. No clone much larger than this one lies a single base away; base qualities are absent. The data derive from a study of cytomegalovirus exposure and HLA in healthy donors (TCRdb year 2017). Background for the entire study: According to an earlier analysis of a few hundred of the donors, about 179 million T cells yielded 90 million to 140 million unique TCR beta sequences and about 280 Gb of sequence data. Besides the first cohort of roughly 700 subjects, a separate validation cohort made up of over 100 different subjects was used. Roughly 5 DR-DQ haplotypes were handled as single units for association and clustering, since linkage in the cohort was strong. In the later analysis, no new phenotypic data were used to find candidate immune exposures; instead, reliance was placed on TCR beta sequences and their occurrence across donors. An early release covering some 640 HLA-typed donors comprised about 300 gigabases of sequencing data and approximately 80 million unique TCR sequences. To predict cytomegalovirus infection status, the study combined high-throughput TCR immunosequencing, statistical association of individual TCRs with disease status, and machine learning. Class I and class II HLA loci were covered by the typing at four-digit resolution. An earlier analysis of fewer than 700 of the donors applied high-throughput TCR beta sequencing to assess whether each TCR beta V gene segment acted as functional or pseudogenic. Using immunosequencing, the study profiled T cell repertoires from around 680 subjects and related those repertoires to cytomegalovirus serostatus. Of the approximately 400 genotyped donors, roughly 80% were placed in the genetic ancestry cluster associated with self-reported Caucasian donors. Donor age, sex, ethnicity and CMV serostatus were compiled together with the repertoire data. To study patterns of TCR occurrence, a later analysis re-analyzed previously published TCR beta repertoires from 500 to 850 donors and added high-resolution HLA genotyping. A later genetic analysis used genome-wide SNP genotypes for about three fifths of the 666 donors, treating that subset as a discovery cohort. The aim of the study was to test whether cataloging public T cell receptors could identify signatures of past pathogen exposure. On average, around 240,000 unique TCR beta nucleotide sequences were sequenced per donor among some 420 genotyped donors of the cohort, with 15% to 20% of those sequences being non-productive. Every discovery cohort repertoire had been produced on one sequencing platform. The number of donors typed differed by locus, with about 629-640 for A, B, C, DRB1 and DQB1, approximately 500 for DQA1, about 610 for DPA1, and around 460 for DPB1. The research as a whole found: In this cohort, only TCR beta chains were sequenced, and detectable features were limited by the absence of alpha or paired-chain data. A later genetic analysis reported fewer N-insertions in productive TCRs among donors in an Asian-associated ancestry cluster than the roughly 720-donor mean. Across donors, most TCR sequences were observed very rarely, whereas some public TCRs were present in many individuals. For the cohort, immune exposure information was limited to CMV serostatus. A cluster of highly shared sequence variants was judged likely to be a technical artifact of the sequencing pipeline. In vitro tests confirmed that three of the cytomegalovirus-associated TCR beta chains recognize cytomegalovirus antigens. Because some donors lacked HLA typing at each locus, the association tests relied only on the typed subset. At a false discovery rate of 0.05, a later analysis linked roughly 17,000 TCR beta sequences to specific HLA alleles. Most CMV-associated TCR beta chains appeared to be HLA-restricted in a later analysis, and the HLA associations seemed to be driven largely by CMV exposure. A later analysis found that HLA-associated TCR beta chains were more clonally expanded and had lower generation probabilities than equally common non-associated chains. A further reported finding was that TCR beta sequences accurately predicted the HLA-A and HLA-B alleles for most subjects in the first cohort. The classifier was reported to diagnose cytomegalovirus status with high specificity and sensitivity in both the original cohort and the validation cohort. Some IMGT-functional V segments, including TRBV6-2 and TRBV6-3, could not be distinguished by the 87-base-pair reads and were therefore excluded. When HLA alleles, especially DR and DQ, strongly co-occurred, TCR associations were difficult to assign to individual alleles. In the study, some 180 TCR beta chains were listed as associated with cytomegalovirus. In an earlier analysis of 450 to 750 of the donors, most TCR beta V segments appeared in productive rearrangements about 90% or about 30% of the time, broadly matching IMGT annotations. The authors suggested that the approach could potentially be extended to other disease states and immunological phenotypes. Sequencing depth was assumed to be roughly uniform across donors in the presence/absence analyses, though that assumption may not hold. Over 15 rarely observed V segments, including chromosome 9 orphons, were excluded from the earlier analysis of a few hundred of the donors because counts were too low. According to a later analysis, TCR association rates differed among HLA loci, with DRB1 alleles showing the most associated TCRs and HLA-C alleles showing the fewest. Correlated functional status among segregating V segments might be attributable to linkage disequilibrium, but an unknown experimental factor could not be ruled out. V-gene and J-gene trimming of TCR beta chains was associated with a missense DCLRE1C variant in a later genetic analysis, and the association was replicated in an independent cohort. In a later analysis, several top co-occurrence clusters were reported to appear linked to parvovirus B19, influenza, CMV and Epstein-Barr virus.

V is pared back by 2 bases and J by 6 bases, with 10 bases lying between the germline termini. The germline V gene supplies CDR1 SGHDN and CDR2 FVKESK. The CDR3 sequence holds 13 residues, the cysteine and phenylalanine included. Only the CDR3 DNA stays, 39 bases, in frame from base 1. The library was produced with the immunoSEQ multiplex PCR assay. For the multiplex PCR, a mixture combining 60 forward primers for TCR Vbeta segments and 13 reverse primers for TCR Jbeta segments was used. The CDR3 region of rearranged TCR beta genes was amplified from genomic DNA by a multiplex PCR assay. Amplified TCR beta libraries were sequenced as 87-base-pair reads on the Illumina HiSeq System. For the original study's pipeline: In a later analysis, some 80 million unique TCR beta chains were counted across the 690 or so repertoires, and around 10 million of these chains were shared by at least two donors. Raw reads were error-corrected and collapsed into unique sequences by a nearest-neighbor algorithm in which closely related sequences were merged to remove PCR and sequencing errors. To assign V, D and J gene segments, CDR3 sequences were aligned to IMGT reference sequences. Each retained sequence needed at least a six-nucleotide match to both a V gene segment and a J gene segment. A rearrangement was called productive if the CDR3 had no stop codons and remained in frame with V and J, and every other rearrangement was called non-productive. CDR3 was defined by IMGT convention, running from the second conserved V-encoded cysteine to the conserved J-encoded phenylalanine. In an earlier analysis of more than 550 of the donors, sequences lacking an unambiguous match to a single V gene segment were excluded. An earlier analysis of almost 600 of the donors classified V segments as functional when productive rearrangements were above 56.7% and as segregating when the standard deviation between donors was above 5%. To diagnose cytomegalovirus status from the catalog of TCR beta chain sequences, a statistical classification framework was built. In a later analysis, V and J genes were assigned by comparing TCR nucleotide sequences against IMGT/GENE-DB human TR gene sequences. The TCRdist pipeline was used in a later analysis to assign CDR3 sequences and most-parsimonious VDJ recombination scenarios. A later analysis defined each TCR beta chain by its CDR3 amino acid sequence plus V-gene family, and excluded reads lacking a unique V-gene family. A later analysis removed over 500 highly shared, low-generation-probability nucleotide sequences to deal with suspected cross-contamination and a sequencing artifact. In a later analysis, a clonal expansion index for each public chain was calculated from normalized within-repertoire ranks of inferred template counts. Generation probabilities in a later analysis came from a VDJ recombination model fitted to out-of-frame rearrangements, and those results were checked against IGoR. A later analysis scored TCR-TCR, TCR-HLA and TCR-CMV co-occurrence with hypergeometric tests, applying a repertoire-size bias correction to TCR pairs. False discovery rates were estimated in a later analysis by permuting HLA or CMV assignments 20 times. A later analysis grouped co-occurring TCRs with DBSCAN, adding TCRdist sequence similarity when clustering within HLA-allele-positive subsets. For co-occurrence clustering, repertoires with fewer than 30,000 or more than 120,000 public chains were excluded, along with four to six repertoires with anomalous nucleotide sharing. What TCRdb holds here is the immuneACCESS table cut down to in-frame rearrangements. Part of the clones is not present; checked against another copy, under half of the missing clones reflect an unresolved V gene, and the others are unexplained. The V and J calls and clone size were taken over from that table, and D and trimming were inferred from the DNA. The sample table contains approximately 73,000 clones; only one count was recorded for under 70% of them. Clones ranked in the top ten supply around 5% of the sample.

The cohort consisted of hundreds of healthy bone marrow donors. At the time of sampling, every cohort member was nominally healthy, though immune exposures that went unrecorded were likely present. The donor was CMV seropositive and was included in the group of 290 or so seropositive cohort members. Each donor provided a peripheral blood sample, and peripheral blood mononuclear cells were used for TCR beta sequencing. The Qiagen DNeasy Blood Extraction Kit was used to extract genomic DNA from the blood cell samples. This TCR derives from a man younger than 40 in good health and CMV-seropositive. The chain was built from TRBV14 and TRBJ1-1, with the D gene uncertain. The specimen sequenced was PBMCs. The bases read TGTGCCAGCAGCCAATGGTCGGAGGCTGAAGCTTTCTTT. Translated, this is CASSQWSEAEAFF.